This T cell receptor (beta chain) was sequenced during a study of OX40 agonist ivuxolimab in advanced cancers. This CDR3 has 15 amino acids. V was cut by 4 bases and J by 8 bases, with 21 bases left in between. CDR1 and CDR2 from the germline V gene are GTSNPN and SVGIG (reference sequence). Measured with immunoSEQ multiplex PCR; TCRdb has only the in-frame clones, and not every one. Of 55,000 to 80,000 clones listed, approximately 80% are singletons. This sequence joins TRBV30 and TRBJ1-3; D may be TRBD1 (6 bases). The sequence derives from an adult with an advanced solid tumor such as melanoma, head and neck, liver or kidney cancer. Sequencing was performed on CD4+ or CD8+ T cells sorted from blood, taken in a trial of the OX40 agonist ivuxolimab. CDR3 in DNA: TGTGCCTGGACCTCCTGGGCCTCACAGGGAGACACCATATATTTT. Its translation: CAWTSWASQGDTIYF. Filled out from reference TRBV30 and TRBJ1-3, the complete variable domain reads SQTIHQWPATLVQPVGSPLSLECTVEGTSNPNLYWYRQAAGRGLQLLFYSVGIGQISSEVPQNLSASRPQDRQFILSSKKLLLSDSGFYLCAWTSWASQGDTIYFGEGSWLTVV.